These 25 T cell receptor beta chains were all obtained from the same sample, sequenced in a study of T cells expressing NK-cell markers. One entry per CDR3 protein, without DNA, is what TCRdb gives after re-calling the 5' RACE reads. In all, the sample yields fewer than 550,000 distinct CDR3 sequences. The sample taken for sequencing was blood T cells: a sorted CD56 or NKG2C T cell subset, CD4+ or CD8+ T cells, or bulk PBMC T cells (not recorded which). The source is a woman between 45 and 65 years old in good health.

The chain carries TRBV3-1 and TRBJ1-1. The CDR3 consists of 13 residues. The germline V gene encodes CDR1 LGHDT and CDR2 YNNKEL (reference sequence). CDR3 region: CASSQLIRAEAFF.

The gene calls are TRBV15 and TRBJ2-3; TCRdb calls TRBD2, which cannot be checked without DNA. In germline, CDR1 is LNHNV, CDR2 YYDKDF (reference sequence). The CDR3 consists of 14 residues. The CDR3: CATSRDWASGTQYF. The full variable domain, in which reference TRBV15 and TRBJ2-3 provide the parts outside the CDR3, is DAMVIQNPRYQVTQFGKPVTLSCSQTLNHNVMYWYQQKSSQAPKLLFHYYDKDFNNEADTPDNFQSRRPNTSFCFLDIRSPGLGDTAMYLCATSRDWASGTQYFGPGTRLTVL.

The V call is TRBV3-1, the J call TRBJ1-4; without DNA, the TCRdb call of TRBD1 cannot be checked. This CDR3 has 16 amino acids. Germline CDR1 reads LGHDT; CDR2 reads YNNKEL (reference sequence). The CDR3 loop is CASSQYRNTFNEKLFF.

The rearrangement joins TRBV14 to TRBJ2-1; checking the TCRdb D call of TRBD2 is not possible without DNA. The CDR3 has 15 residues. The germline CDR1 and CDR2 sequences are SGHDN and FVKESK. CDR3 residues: CASSHEWLAGGQQFF.

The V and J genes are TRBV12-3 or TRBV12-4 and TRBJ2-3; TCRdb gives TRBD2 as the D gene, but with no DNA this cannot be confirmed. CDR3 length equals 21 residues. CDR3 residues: CASSLDPWGSGRAEKVDTQYF.

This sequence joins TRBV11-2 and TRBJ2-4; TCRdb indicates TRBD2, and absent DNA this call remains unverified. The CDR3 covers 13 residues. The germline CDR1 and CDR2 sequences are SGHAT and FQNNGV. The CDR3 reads CASSPPGLLFQYF.

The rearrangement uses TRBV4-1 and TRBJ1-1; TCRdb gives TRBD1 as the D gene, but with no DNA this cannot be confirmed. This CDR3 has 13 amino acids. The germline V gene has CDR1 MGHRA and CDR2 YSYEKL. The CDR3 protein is CASSRGPGTEAFF.

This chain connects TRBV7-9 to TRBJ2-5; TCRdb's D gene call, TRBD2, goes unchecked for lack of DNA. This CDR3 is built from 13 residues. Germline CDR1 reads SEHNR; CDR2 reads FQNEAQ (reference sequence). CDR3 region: CASGRASGETQYF.

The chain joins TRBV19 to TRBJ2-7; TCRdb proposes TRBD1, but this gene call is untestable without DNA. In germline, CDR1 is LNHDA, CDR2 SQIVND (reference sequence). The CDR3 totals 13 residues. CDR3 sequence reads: CASSIDAQGGQYF.

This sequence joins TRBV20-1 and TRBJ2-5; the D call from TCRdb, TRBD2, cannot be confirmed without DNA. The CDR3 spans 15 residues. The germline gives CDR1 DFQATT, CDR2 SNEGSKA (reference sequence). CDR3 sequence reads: CSAYKLAGGPETQYF.

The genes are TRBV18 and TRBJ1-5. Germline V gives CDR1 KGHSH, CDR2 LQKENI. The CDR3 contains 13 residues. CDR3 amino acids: CASSATRDQPQHF. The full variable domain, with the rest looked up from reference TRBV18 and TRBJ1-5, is NAGVMQNPRHLVRRRGQEARLRCSPMKGHSHVYWYRQLPEEGLKFMVYLQKENIIDESGMPKERFSAEFPKEGPSILRIQQVVRGDSAAYFCASSATRDQPQHFGDGTRLSIL.

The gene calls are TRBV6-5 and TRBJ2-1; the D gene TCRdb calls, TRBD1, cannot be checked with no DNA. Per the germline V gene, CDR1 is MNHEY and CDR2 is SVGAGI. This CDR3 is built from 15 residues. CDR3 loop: CASSYSEGAYNEQFF.

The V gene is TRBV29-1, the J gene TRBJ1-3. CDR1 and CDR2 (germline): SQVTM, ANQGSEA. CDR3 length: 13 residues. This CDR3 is CSAGPSSGNTIYF.

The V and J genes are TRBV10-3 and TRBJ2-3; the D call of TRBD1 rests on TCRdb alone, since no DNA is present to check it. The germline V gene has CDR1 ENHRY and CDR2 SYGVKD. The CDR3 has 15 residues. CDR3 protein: CAIRMGESSTDTQYF.

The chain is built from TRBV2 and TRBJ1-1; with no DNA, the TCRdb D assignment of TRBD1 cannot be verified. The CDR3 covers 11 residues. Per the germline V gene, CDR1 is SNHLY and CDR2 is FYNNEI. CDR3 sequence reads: CASSDSGFDFF.

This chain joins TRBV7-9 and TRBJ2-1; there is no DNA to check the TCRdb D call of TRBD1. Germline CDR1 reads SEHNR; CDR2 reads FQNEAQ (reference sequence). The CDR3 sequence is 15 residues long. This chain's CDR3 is CASSHGRVPNNEQFF.

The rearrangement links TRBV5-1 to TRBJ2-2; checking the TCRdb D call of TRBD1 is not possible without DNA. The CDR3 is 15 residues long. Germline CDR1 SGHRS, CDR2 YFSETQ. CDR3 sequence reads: CASRYDRIGTGELFF.

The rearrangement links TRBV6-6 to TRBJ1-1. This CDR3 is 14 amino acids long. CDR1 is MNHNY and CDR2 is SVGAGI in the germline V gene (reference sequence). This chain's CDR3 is CASSYSPTNTEAFF.

The CDR3 loop is CASSSLVGEQFF. The V gene is TRBV12-3 or TRBV12-4, the J gene TRBJ2-1; the TCRdb call, TRBD2, lacks DNA for checking. This CDR3 contains 12 residues.

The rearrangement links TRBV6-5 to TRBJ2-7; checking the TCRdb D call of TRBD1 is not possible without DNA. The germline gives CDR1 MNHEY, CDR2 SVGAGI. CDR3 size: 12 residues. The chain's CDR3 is CASWRGPSEQYF.

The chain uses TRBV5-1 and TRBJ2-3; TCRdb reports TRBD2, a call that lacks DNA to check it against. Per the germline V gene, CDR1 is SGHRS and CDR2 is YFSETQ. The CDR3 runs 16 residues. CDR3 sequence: CASSLEGTRSTDTQYF. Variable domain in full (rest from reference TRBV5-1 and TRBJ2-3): KAGVTQTPRYLIKTRGQQVTLSCSPISGHRSVSWYQQTPGQGLQFLFEYFSETQRNKGNFPGRFSGRQFSNSRSEMNVSTLELGDSALYLCASSLEGTRSTDTQYFGPGTRLTVL.

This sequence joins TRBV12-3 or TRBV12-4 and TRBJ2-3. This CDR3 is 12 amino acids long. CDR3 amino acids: CASQQWADTQYF.

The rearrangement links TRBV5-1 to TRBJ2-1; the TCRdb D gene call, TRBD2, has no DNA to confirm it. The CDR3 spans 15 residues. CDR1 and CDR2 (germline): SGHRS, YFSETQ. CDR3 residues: CASSASGRADQEQFF.

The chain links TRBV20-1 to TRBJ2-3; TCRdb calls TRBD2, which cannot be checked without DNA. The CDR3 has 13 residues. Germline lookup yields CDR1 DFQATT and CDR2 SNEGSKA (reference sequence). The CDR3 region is CSGALPGADTQYF.

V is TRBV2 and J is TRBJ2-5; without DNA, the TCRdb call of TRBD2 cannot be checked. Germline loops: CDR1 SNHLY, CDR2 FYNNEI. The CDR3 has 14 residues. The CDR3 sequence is CASRRLASQETQYF.